Listed here are 19 T cell receptor beta chains from one sample, sequenced in a study of cytotoxic CD8 clonotypes in ibrutinib-treated CLL. Repertoires were generated with immunoSEQ multiplex PCR, while TCRdb's copy carries only in-frame clones and drops some. The sample holds roughly 150,000 clones, more than 80% seen once. The sample was PBMCs, taken after 24 months of ibrutinib treatment. The receptors derive from a human donor with chronic lymphocytic leukemia.

The J gene is TRBJ2-7, the V gene TRBV6-6; TRBD2 might be the D (5 bases). V gave up 6 bases and J gave up 1 base, with 16 bases separating them. The CDR3 totals 15 residues. CDR1 is MNHNY and CDR2 is SVGAGI in the germline V gene (reference sequence). The CDR3 region has the DNA TGTGCCAGCAGCAGGACTGCAAGGCGATCCTACGAGCAGTACTTC. Translated: CASSRTARRSYEQYF.

Of note for this clone: The same CDR3 also results from other DNA sequences found in this sample. The chain joins TRBV5-6 to TRBJ2-5; 9 bases agree with TRBD2. The CDR3 loop spans 15 amino acids. Trimming cost V 4 bases and J 5 bases; bases outside gene matches: 9. The germline CDR1 and CDR2 sequences are SGHDT and YYEEEE. CDR3 protein: CASSPGRLAAETQYF. The CDR3 DNA follows: TGTGCCAGCAGCCCAGGGCGACTAGCGGCTGAGACCCAGTACTTC. The whole variable domain, filled in from reference TRBV5-6 and TRBJ2-5, reads DAGVTQSPTHLIKTRGQQVTLRCSPKSGHDTVSWYQQALGQGPQFIFQYYEEEERQRGNFPDRFSGHQFPNYSSELNVNALLLGDSALYLCASSPGRLAAETQYFGPGTRLLVL.

The rearrangement links TRBV7-2 to TRBJ1-1; no clear D. From germline, CDR1 is SGHTA and CDR2 FQGNSA. CDR3 size: 14 residues. Trimming took 6 bases from V and 0 from J, leaving 11 bases between them. CDR3 loop: CASRAGILNTEAFF. CDR3 sequence (DNA): TGTGCCAGCAGGGCCGGGATCTTGAACACTGAAGCTTTCTTT.

V gene TRBV7-2 combines with J gene TRBJ2-6; TRBD1 matches 8 bases. CDR1 is SGHTA, CDR2 FQGNSA, per germline. Trimming at V came to 5 bases and at J to 0 bases, leaving 6 bases not matched to a gene. The CDR3 length is 17 residues. The CDR3 sequence: CASSARTGRSGANVLTF. The CDR3 DNA is TGTGCCAGCAGCGCCCGGACAGGGCGCTCTGGGGCCAACGTCCTGACTTTC. The full variable domain, its missing parts supplied by reference TRBV7-2 and TRBJ2-6, is GAGVSQSPSNKVTEKGKDVELRCDPISGHTALYWYRQSLGQGLEFLIYFQGNSAPDKSGLPSDRFSAERTGGSVSTLTIQRTQQEDSAVYLCASSARTGRSGANVLTFGAGSRLTVL.

The J gene is TRBJ2-7, the V gene TRBV11-2; D possibly corresponds to TRBD1 (6 bases). Trimming shortened V by 6 bases and J by 0 bases, and 15 bases separated the two germline ends. In germline, CDR1 is SGHAT, CDR2 FQNNGV. The CDR3 is made up of 15 amino acids. Here the CDR3 DNA reads TGTGCCAGCAGTTCCCTCCGGGACACCTCCTACGAGCAGTACTTC. It yields the protein CASSSLRDTSYEQYF.

The chain has TRBV11-3 and TRBJ2-7; D may be TRBD2 (6 bases). CDR3 length: 15 amino acids. Germline lookup yields CDR1 SGHNT and CDR2 YENEEA. V shed 1 base and J shed 3 bases, with 13 bases lying between them. CDR3 nucleotides: TGTGCCAGCAGCTTAGGTGGAGGGGATGTCTACGAGCAGTACTTC. Protein: CASSLGGGDVYEQYF.

The chain combines TRBV4-2 with TRBJ2-3; the match to TRBD2 covers 7 bases. Germline CDR1 and CDR2: LGHNA and YNFKEQ. This CDR3 has 15 residues. After removal of 0 bases from V and 6 bases from J, the junction contained 6 bases not matched to a gene. In nucleotides, the CDR3 is TGTGCCAGCAGCCAAGATAGGGAGGGGACCGATACGCAGTATTTT. Its protein is CASSQDREGTDTQYF.

This chain joins TRBV6-6 and TRBJ2-7, with 11 bases matching TRBD1. Germline assignment: CDR1 MNHNY and CDR2 SVGAGI (reference sequence). Losses at the gene ends were 5 bases for V and 6 bases for J; bases not matched to a gene: 3. CDR3 length: 13 amino acids. The CDR3 DNA reads TGTGCCAGCAGTCGGACAGGGGGCCTCGAGCAGTACTTC. It is translated as CASSRTGGLEQYF.

The rearrangement uses TRBV6-5 and TRBJ2-1, with 7 bases that match TRBD1. The CDR3 is 15 amino acids. The germline CDR1 and CDR2 sequences are MNHEY and SVGAGI. V shed 5 bases, J shed 6 bases, and the junction held 10 bases outside the gene matches. The CDR3 coding sequence is TGTGCCAGCAGTCCGAGACAGGGAGCGGTCAATGAGCAGTTCTTC. This gives the protein CASSPRQGAVNEQFF.

As to this clone: Additional DNA sequences in this sample encode the identical CDR3. The V gene is TRBV6-5, the J gene TRBJ1-2, with TRBD1 identical over 7 bases. The CDR3 is made up of 13 amino acids. V dropped 6 bases and J dropped 8; count of bases not matched to a gene: 9. From germline, CDR1 is MNHEY and CDR2 SVGAGI. The CDR3 bases are TGTGCCAGCAGCTACGACAGGGTACGGGGCTACACCTTC. Translation gives CASSYDRVRGYTF.

V usage is TRBV28 and J usage is TRBJ2-3; D might be TRBD2 (5 bases). V dropped 6 bases and J dropped 5 bases, with 24 bases sitting between them. The CDR3 spans 17 residues. Germline lookup yields CDR1 MDHEN and CDR2 SYDVKM. Written as DNA, the CDR3 is TGTGCCAGCAGCAACCAATGGGCAGAGGGTGAGGGAGATACGCAGTATTTT. Its translation is CASSNQWAEGEGDTQYF.

The chain carries TRBV5-6 and TRBJ1-3; tentative D call: TRBD1 (5 bases). Looked up from germline, CDR1 is SGHDT and CDR2 is YYEEEE. V lost 1 base and J lost 4, with 12 bases in between. The CDR3 spans 15 residues. The CDR3 DNA follows: TGTGCCAGCAGCTTGCGGGGGACCCCCGGAAACACCATATATTTT. Protein sequence: CASSLRGTPGNTIYF.

V and J are TRBV4-3 and TRBJ2-5, with D possibly TRBD2 on 5 matching bases. The CDR3 covers 16 residues. V was pared by 4 bases and J by 5 bases, with 20 bases between. Germline loops: CDR1 LGHNA, CDR2 YSLEER. CDR3: CASSRSGAPPGETQYF. CDR3 coding DNA: TGCGCCAGCAGCCGAAGCGGCGCACCTCCGGGGGAGACCCAGTACTTC.

The rearrangement links TRBV5-1 to TRBJ1-2, with TRBD1 matching 8 bases. The trim removed 0 bases at V and 8 bases at J, leaving 9 bases unmatched. This CDR3 region has 15 residues. The germline V gene has CDR1 SGHRS and CDR2 YFSETQ. The CDR3 bases are TGCGCCAGCAGCTTGGCCCCTGGACAGGGTGTGGGCTACACCTTC. It encodes CASSLAPGQGVGYTF. Combining the CDR3 with reference TRBV5-1 and TRBJ1-2 gives the whole variable domain KAGVTQTPRYLIKTRGQQVTLSCSPISGHRSVSWYQQTPGQGLQFLFEYFSETQRNKGNFPGRFSGRQFSNSRSEMNVSTLELGDSALYLCASSLAPGQGVGYTFGSGTRLTVV.

This chain connects TRBV6-5 to TRBJ1-5; TRBD1 is a possible D gene (6 bases). V lost 5 bases to trimming and J lost 5 bases, with 13 bases between them. The CDR3 length is 14 residues. CDR1 and CDR2 (germline): MNHEY, SVGAGI. CDR3 in amino acids: CASSTRGPYQPQHF. The CDR3 nucleotides read TGTGCCAGCAGTACCAGGGGTCCCTATCAGCCCCAGCATTTT.

This sequence joins TRBV27 and TRBJ2-7, with TRBD2 as a possible D gene (6 bases). This CDR3 comprises 14 residues. The V gene's germline CDR1 is MNHEY and CDR2 SMNVEV (reference sequence). V gave up 5 bases and J gave up 5 bases, with 16 bases separating them. The CDR3 is CASSVAGRSHEQYF. As DNA, the CDR3 is TGTGCCAGCAGTGTGGCAGGGAGGTCCCACGAGCAGTACTTC.

The rearrangement uses TRBV19 and TRBJ2-2, with D possibly matching TRBD2 (5 bases). Germline loops: CDR1 LNHDA, CDR2 SQIVND (reference sequence). The CDR3 has 15 residues. Trimming removed 1 base from V and 3 bases from J, with 9 bases in between. CDR3 sequence reads: CASSIGRTYTGELFF. In DNA form, the CDR3 reads TGTGCCAGTAGTATAGGGAGGACGTACACCGGGGAGCTGTTTTTT.

The V call is TRBV19, the J call TRBJ1-2, with 8 bases identical to TRBD1. V lost 4 bases, J lost 4 bases, and 8 bases stayed unmatched. In germline, CDR1 is LNHDA, CDR2 SQIVND (reference sequence). This CDR3 is 15 amino acids long. The CDR3 region is CASSTIGTGGYGYTF. The CDR3 DNA follows: TGTGCCAGTAGTACGATTGGGACAGGTGGCTATGGCTACACCTTC.

The chain recombines TRBV28 with TRBJ2-6, with no clear D. The germline V gene encodes CDR1 MDHEN and CDR2 SYDVKM. The CDR3 has 15 amino acids. V lost 2 bases and J lost 0, with 5 bases in between. DNA for the CDR3: TGTGCCAGCAGTTTACTTAGCTCTGGGGCCAACGTCCTGACTTTC. Its translation: CASSLLSSGANVLTF.